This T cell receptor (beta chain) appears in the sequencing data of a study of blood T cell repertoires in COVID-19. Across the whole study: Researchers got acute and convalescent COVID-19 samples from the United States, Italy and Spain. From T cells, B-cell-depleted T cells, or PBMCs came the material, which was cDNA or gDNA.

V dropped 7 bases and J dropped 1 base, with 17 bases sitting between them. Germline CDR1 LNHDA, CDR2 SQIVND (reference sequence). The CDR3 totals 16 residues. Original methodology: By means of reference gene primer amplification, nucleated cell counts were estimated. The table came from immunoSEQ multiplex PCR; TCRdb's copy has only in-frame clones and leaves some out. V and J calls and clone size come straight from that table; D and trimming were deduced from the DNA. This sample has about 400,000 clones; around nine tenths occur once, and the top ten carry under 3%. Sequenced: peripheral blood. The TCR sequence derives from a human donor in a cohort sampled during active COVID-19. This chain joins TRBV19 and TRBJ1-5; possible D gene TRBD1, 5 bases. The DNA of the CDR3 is TGTGCCAGTACGGAGGGGAGGGGTATAAGCAATCAGCCCCAGCATTTT. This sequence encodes CASTEGRGISNQPQHF.